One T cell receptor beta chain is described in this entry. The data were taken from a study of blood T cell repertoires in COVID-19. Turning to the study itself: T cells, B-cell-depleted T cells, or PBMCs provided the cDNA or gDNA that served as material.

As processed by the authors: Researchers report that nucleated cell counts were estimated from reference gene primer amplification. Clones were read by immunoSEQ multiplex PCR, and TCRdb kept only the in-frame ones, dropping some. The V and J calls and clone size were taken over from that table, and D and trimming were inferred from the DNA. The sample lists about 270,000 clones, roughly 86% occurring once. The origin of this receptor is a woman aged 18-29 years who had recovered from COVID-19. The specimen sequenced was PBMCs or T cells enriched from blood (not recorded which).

This CDR3 is CASSQDPSLQGGYEQYF. As DNA, the CDR3 is TGCGCCAGCAGCCAAGATCCCTCATTGCAGGGAGGATACGAGCAGTACTTC. V and J are TRBV4-3 and TRBJ2-7; D possibly corresponds to TRBD2 (6 bases). This CDR3 is built from 17 residues. V lost 0 bases and J 4 bases, leaving 19 bases between the germline ends. Looked up from germline, CDR1 is LGHNA and CDR2 is YSLEER.